These 19 T cell receptor beta chains originate from one sample sequenced in a study of blood T cell repertoires in COVID-19. The assay was immunoSEQ multiplex PCR, and TCRdb's table has in-frame clones only and misses some. Among 350,000 to 400,000 clones listed, around 87% were seen once. Sequenced input: PBMCs or T cells enriched from blood (not recorded which). These receptors were obtained from a man in his forties or fifties in a cohort exposed to, infected with or recovered from COVID-19 (not recorded which).

The V gene is TRBV5-1, the J gene TRBJ1-2; no definite D call. V shed 2 bases and J shed 3 bases, with 11 bases lying between them. The germline V gene has CDR1 SGHRS and CDR2 YFSETQ. The CDR3 totals 14 residues. The CDR3 sequence: CASSFQDRYYGYTF. The CDR3 nucleotides read TGCGCCAGCAGCTTCCAGGATCGGTACTATGGCTACACCTTC.

This CDR3 reads CATSSGITGELFF. CDR3 DNA sequence: TGCGCCACCAGTAGCGGGATCACCGGGGAGCTGTTTTTT. The chain combines TRBV5-1 with TRBJ2-2, with TRBD2 matching 8 bases. The CDR3 runs to 13 residues. V shed 9 bases, J shed 4 bases, and the junction held 5 bases outside the gene matches. CDR1 SGHRS and CDR2 YFSETQ come from the germline V gene.

This clone occurred once. DNA of the CDR3: TGTGCCAGCAGCCCCCTAGCGGGAAGCAATCAGCCCCAGCATTTT. Encoded protein: CASSPLAGSNQPQHF. The rearrangement joins TRBV3-1 (or the pseudogene TRBV3-2) to TRBJ1-5, with unresolved D. The CDR3 contains 15 residues. CDR1 is LGHDT, CDR2 YNNKEL, per germline (reference sequence). Trimming took off 4 bases at V and 1 base at J, with 11 bases between the two ends.

The gene calls are TRBV2 and TRBJ1-1; maybe TRBD1 (5 bases). This CDR3 is built from 14 residues. Trimming took off 5 bases at V and 6 bases at J, with 16 bases between the two ends. Germline assignment: CDR1 SNHLY and CDR2 FYNNEI. This chain's CDR3 is CASSPGFLVAEAFF. The CDR3 coding sequence is TGTGCCAGCAGTCCAGGGTTTCTGGTCGCTGAAGCTTTCTTT.

This chain joins TRBV9 and TRBJ2-2; TRBD1 matches at 12 bases. This CDR3 comprises 14 residues. From germline, CDR1 is SGDLS and CDR2 YYNGEE. The V and J ends lost 8 bases and 6 bases, in that order; junction bases with no gene match: 5. CDR3 bases: TGTGCCAGTGGGACAGGGGGCGTATCCGGGGAGCTGTTTTTT. Protein sequence: CASGTGGVSGELFF.

The chain has TRBV6-1 and TRBJ1-5; the D is unclear. Trimming pared 1 base from V and 2 bases from J, leaving 12 bases between. CDR1 and CDR2 (germline): MNHNS, SASEGT. The CDR3 length is 16 residues. The CDR3 coding sequence is TGTGCCAGCAGTGAAGGCGGACTCGGGGGCAATCAGCCCCAGCATTTT. Translated, it gives CASSEGGLGGNQPQHF.

This clone has more than one count but fewer than ten. The J gene is TRBJ1-2, the V gene TRBV9, with 7 bases that match TRBD1. Germline V gives CDR1 SGDLS, CDR2 YYNGEE. Trimming cost V 3 bases and J 8 bases; bases outside gene matches: 7. The length of the CDR3 is 13 residues. CDR3 residues: CASSGSDRAGYTF. CDR3 DNA: TGTGCCAGCAGCGGATCAGACAGGGCCGGCTACACCTTC.

CDR3 in DNA: TGTGCCAGCAGCTTAGAGCCATCCGGGAAGAACACTGAAGCTTTCTTT. Translating it yields CASSLEPSGKNTEAFF. This chain joins TRBV11-2 and TRBJ1-1; D is ambiguous. V was shortened by 0 bases and J by 1 base, with 12 bases between the two germline ends. Looked up from germline, CDR1 is SGHAT and CDR2 is FQNNGV. The CDR3 is 16 residues long.

The V gene is TRBV30, the J gene TRBJ1-6, with a tentative D call TRBD1 (6 bases). Germline V gene sequence: CDR1 GTSNPN, CDR2 SVGIG (reference sequence). V was shortened by 3 bases and J by 8 bases, with 14 bases between the two germline ends. This CDR3 is built from 14 residues. CDR3 protein: CAWRGQPGHSPLHF. The CDR3 nucleotides are TGTGCCTGGAGAGGACAGCCCGGGCATTCACCCCTCCACTTT. Variable domain in full (rest from reference TRBV30 and TRBJ1-6): SQTIHQWPATLVQPVGSPLSLECTVEGTSNPNLYWYRQAAGRGLQLLFYSVGIGQISSEVPQNLSASRPQDRQFILSSKKLLLSDSGFYLCAWRGQPGHSPLHFGNGTRLTVT.

The chain combines TRBV28 with TRBJ1-5; D uncertain. There are 12 residues in the CDR3. V lost 6 bases to trimming and J lost 6 bases, with 9 bases between them. Per the germline V gene, CDR1 is MDHEN and CDR2 is SYDVKM. CDR3 amino acids: CASRSPGQPQHF. The CDR3 DNA follows: TGTGCCAGCAGGTCTCCCGGTCAGCCCCAGCATTTT.

The rearrangement links TRBV4-2 to TRBJ1-2; D is possibly TRBD1 (5 bases). V lost 1 base, J lost 6 bases, and 12 bases lay in between. Germline CDR1 reads LGHNA; CDR2 reads YNFKEQ. This CDR3 comprises 14 residues. CDR3 amino acids: CASSQVMGGDGYTF. CDR3 bases: TGTGCCAGCAGCCAAGTTATGGGAGGGGATGGCTACACCTTC.

This chain links TRBV11-2 with TRBJ2-7; 7 bases are shared with TRBD1. J was trimmed by 0 bases and V by 5 bases; bases with no gene match: 4. This CDR3 spans 14 amino acids. Per germline, CDR1 SGHAT and CDR2 FQNNGV. In DNA, the CDR3 is TGTGCCAGCAGCCGGGACAGCTCCTCCTACGAGCAGTACTTC. This codes for CASSRDSSSYEQYF.

CDR3 DNA: TGCGCCAGCACCCTAGGGGGCGGGAACTCCTACGAGCAGTACTTC. It encodes CASTLGGGNSYEQYF. V and J are TRBV4-1 and TRBJ2-7; tentative D call: TRBD1 (7 bases). The V end was cut by 7 bases, the J end by 0 bases, with 16 bases between. In germline, CDR1 is MGHRA, CDR2 YSYEKL. This CDR3 has 15 amino acids.

CDR3 in amino acids: CASRNPGQGHEQFF. In DNA, the CDR3 is TGTGCCAGCAGAAACCCCGGACAGGGGCATGAGCAGTTCTTC. This sequence joins TRBV28 and TRBJ2-1; TRBD1 agrees at 9 bases. Trimming removed 6 bases from V and 8 bases from J; junction bases left unmatched: 8. Germline V gives CDR1 MDHEN, CDR2 SYDVKM. The CDR3 is 14 residues long.

This clone is a singleton in its sample. The CDR3, as DNA: TGTGCCAGCAGCCCGAGACAGAGCCCCTACGAGCAGTACTTC. Translated, it gives CASSPRQSPYEQYF. The chain uses TRBV11-2 and TRBJ2-7; TRBD1 might be the D (5 bases). Germline V gene data show CDR1 as SGHAT and CDR2 as FQNNGV. The CDR3 is 14 amino acids. V lost 5 bases, J lost 2 bases, and 13 bases lay in between.

This sequence joins TRBV18 and TRBJ2-1; TRBD2 agrees at 11 bases. Germline V gene sequence: CDR1 KGHSH, CDR2 LQKENI. The CDR3 covers 18 residues. Trimming removed 3 bases from V and 7 bases from J; junction bases left unmatched: 14. As DNA, the CDR3 is TGTGCCAGCTCACCCATAAACTTACTAGCGGGAGTTTATAATGAGCAGTTCTTC. Translating gives CASSPINLLAGVYNEQFF.

The J gene is TRBJ2-2, the V gene TRBV5-1; 8 nucleotides line up with TRBD1. The trim removed 0 bases at V and 5 bases at J, leaving 9 bases unmatched. CDR1 SGHRS and CDR2 YFSETQ come from the germline V gene. The CDR3 runs to 17 residues. The CDR3 DNA reads as TGCGCCAGCAGCTTGGGGCCGGGTCAGGGGGCAACCGGGGAGCTGTTTTTT. Translated, it gives CASSLGPGQGATGELFF.

This chain uses TRBV3-1 (or the pseudogene TRBV3-2) with TRBJ2-1; TRBD2 matches at 10 bases. The germline V gene has CDR1 LGHDT and CDR2 YNNKEL (reference sequence). CDR3 length: 13 amino acids. The ends lost 8 bases at V and 8 bases at J; junction bases unmatched: 6. The CDR3 loop reads CASQREGGYEQFF. The CDR3 bases are TGTGCCAGCCAGCGGGAGGGCGGGTATGAGCAGTTCTTC.

The rearrangement uses TRBV15 and TRBJ2-7, with D possibly being TRBD2 (6 bases). The CDR3 sequence is 13 residues long. V was pared by 1 base and J by 3 bases, with 7 bases between. Germline V gene data show CDR1 as LNHNV and CDR2 as YYDKDF (reference sequence). CDR3 in DNA: TGTGCCACCAGCAGAGTCGGGAGCTACGAGCAGTACTTC. Amino acids: CATSRVGSYEQYF.